This paragraph reports one T cell receptor (beta chain). Germline V lookup: CDR1 PRHDT, CDR2 FYEKMQ (reference sequence). The CDR3 is 12 residues long. V gave up 5 bases and J gave up 11 bases, with 10 bases separating them. Authors' methods: Reference gene primer amplification gave nucleated cell count estimates. Produced via immunoSEQ multiplex PCR; TCRdb's table is partial and in-frame only. V and J calls and clone size are copied from that table; D and trimming were computed from the DNA. The repertoire has 140,000 to 150,000 clones, around four fifths of them found once; the top ten carry 35% to 40%. The source of the sample is a study of blood T cell repertoires in COVID-19.

This chain joins TRBV13 and TRBJ1-6; D not resolved. The TCR originated in a human donor in a cohort sampled during active COVID-19. The sample consisted of peripheral blood. The CDR3 here is CASSTRFAPLHF. For the CDR3, the DNA is TGTGCCAGCAGCACCAGATTTGCACCCCTCCACTTT.